This record looks at one T cell receptor beta chain sequence and its context. This clonotype is identified as medium-sized (0.01 to 0.1%). Per-base quality was not reported, and no clone a single base away is much larger than it. PBMCs were labeled with CellTrace CFSE and cultured for about six days in RPMI with approximately 7.7% human serum plus peptide pools at around 1 ug/mL each. On a BD FACSAria, proliferating CD4 T cells were sorted without fixation as live CD56-CD19-CD16-CD3+CD4+ CFSE-low cells. The enrolled adults were healthy and tested seronegative for ZIKV, JEV, YFV, DENV and WNV on microneutralization screening. Samples were obtained from a phase 1, double-blinded, randomized, placebo-controlled trial of an alum-adjuvanted Zika purified-inactivated virus (ZPIV) vaccine. Peripheral blood mononuclear cells were isolated by standard procedure and were kept frozen in liquid nitrogen until use.

These data come from a study of Japanese encephalitis immunity and Zika vaccine responses (dated by TCRdb to 2020 to 2023). About the study as a whole: The included participants were given three 5.0 ug doses of alum-adjuvanted ZPIV at weeks 0, 4 and 28. ZIKV peptides were 15-mers overlapping by 11 residues, selected for NetMHCpan/NetMHCII-predicted epitopes with affinity below 50 nM. Twelve participants received one dose of YFV vaccine (YF-VAX) before ZPIV, and several participants were flavivirus-naive. The study tested whether CD4 T cell responses to the Zika vaccine were shaped by prior Japanese encephalitis virus (JEV) or yellow fever virus (YFV) vaccination. In addition, the TCR repertoires of three flavivirus-naive individuals were analyzed at weeks 2, 6 and 52 after ZPIV vaccination began. The stimulations used peptide pools from ZIKV structural proteins divided into flavivirus-conserved and non-conserved sets, or JEV or YFV peptides that matched the pre-vaccination. For TCR sequencing, roughly six representative participants were chosen from each pre-vaccination group, with samples at week 0 (after pre-vaccination, before ZPIV) and week 52. About a dozen participants were given two doses of JEV vaccine (IXIARO) 28 days apart, two to three months before the first ZPIV dose. Overall study results and their limits: The analysis was restricted to a subset of trial participants with three doses and adequate samples, and the entire vaccinated cohort was not analyzed. Sample size limitations prevented peptide-pool deconvolution, so the individual peptides driving cross-reactive responses were not identified. Higher repertoire similarity across time-points and stimulations was observed in JEV-pre-vaccinated donors than in YFV-pre-vaccinated donors, indicating that more clonotypes were common to ZIKV and JEV stimulation. CD8 T cell responses to ZIKV peptide pools were of very low magnitude and seen in only a few individuals. In JEV-pre-vaccinated donors, the repertoire richness of CD4 T cells responding to conserved ZIKV epitopes decreased significantly after ZPIV. Samples clustered by participant with no similarity between individuals, suggesting no public TCRs were detected.

V and J are truncated by 2 bases and 10 bases respectively, leaving an intervening sequence of 14 bases. The germline V gene (reference sequence) yields DFQATT for CDR1 and SNEGSKA for CDR2. The CDR3 sequence holds 13 residues, the cysteine and phenylalanine included. The entry retains the CDR3 DNA only, 39 bases that are in frame from base 1. Libraries were prepared through 5' RACE. Before sequencing, TCRbeta libraries were pooled in proportion to the sorted cell numbers of each library. Total RNA from sorted cells was extracted with RNAzol RT, and cDNA was made with an oligo(dT) primer and a template-switching oligo. The TCRbeta V-CDR3-J region was PCR-amplified with Kapa HiFi using a SMARTer oligo primer and a TCRbeta constant-region primer. Illumina adaptors and sample-specific index barcodes were added in a second PCR, followed by HighPrep bead cleanup and Bioanalyzer confirmation of a band of roughly 650 bp. The libraries were sequenced on an Illumina MiSeq using 2x151 bp paired-end reads. The source study handled its data this way. Reads were demultiplexed with an in-house Java program, and MiXCR assigned TCRbeta annotations and counted clonotypes. Repertoire overlap used Morisita-Horn indices from the R package vegan, with UPGMA clustering and Circos plots of recurring clonotypes. Shannon diversity and richness were normalized to the highest possible value given the input cell numbers, yielding values from 0 to 1. CDR3beta sequences were aligned with MUSCLE, distances computed with SeqinR, and multidimensional scaling plotted in R. TCRdb handled the public reads itself, with Q25 trimming in fastp and clone calling in MiXCR, and kept productive beta chains. Identical CDR3 protein sequences are pooled into one entry, listed with their most common genes and DNA. What appears here as the V and J calls and clone size reflects TCRdb's work, not the paper's. The sample table shows approximately 500 distinct CDR3 sequences, and approximately 2.4% are seen once. The top ten clones comprise more than 15% of the sample.

Recombination linked TRBV20-1 to TRBJ1-4, with the D segment identity uncertain. Sample: antigen-activated CD4+ T cells from blood, cultured, taken during a Zika inactivated vaccine study. The TCR was taken from an adult woman who received an inactivated Zika virus vaccine. The DNA is TGCAGTGCTAGACCCCCTGGGTTGGGAAAACTGTTTTTT. This codes for CSARPPGLGKLFF.